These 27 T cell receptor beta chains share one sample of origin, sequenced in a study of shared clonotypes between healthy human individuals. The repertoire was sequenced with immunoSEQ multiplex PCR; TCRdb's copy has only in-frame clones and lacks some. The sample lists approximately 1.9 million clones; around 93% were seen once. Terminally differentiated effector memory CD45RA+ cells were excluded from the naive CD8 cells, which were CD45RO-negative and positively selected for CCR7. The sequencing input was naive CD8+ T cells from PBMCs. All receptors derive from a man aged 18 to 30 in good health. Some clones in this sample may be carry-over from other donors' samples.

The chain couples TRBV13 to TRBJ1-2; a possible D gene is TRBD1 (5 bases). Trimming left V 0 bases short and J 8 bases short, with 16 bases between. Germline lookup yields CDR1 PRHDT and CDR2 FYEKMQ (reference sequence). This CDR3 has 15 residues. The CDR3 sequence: CASSLGAGPAEGYTF. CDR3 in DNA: TGTGCCAGCAGCTTAGGTGCAGGGCCGGCAGAGGGCTACACCTTC. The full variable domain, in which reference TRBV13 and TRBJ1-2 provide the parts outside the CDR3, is AAGVIQSPRHLIKEKRETATLKCYPIPRHDTVYWYQQGPGQDPQFLISFYEKMQSDKGSIPDRFSAQQFSDYHSELNMSSLELGDSALYFCASSLGAGPAEGYTFGSGTRLTVV.

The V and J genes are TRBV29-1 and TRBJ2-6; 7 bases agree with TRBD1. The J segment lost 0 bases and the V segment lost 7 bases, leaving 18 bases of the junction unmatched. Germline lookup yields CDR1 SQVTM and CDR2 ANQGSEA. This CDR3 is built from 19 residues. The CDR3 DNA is TGCAGCGCCCTAGGGGGTACAGGGGAGCAAAGCTCTGGGGCCAACGTCCTGACTTTC. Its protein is CSALGGTGEQSSGANVLTF.

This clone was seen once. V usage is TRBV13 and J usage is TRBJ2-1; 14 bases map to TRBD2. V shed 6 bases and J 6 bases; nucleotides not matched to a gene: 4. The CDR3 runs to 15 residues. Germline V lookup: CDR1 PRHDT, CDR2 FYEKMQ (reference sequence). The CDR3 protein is CASRPGTSGSNEQFF. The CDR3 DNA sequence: TGTGCCAGCAGGCCCGGGACTAGCGGGAGCAATGAGCAGTTCTTC.

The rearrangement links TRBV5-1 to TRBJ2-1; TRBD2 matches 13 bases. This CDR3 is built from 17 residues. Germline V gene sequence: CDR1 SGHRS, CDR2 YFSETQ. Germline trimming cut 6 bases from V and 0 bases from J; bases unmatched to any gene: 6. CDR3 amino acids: CASTMGLAGYSYNEQFF. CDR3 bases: TGCGCCAGCACCATGGGACTAGCGGGATACTCCTACAATGAGCAGTTCTTC.

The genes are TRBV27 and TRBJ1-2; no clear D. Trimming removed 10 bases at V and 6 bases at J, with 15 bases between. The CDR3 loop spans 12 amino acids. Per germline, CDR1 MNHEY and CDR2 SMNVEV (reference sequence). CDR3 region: CATLDLGNGYTF. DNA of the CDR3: TGTGCCACCCTAGATCTGGGTAATGGCTACACCTTC.

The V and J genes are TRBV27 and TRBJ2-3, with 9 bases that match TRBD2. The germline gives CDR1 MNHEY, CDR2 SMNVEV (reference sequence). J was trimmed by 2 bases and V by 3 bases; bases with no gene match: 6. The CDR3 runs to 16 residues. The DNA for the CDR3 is TGTGCCAGCAGTTTGGGGACTAGCAAATCCACAGATACGCAGTATTTT. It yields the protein CASSLGTSKSTDTQYF.

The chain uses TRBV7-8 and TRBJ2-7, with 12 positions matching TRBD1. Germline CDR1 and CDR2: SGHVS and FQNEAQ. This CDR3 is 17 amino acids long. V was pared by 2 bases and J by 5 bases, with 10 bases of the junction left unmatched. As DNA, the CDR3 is TGTGCCAGCAGCTTACCGGGACAGGGGGCGCTTACGAACGAGCAGTACTTC. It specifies CASSLPGQGALTNEQYF.

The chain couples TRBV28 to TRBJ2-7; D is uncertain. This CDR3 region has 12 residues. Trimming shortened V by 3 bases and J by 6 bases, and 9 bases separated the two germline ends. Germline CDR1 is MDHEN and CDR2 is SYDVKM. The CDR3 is CASSLGKGEQYF. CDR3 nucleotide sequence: TGTGCCAGCAGTTTGGGGAAGGGCGAGCAGTACTTC.

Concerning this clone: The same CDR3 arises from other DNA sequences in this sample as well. The CDR3, as DNA: TGTGCCAGCAGCCTGACAGGGGGTAGCAATCAGCCCCAGCATTTT. It encodes CASSLTGGSNQPQHF. The chain carries TRBV7-3 and TRBJ1-5, with 9 bases aligning to TRBD1. The CDR3 has 15 amino acids. V lost 5 bases, J lost 0 bases, and 2 bases stayed unmatched. Per germline, CDR1 SGHTA and CDR2 FQGTGA.

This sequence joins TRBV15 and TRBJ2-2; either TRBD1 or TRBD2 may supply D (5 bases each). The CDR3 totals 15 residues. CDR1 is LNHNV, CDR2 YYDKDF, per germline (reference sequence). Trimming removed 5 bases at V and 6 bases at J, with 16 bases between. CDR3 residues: CATSQKGDVPGELFF. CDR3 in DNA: TGTGCCACCAGCCAAAAAGGGGACGTTCCCGGGGAGCTGTTTTTT.

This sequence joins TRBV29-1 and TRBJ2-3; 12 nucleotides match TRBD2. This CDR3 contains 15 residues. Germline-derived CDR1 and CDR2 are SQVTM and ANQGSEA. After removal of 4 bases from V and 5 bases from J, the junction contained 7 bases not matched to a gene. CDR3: CSVARTSGIKDTQYF. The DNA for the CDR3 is TGCAGCGTTGCTCGGACTAGCGGGATAAAAGATACGCAGTATTTT.

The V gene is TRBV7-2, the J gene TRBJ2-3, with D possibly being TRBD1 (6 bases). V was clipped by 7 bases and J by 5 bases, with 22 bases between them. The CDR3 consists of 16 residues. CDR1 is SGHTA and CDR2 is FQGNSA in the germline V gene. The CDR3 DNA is TGTGCCAGCACATCCTTCAGGGGTACGTCGGGAGATACGCAGTATTTT. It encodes CASTSFRGTSGDTQYF.

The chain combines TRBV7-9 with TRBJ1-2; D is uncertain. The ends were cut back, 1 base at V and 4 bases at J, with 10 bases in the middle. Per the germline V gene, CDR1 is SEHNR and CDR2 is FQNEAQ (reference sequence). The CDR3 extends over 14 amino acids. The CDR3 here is CASSLGTDGYGYTF. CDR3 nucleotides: TGTGCCAGCAGCTTAGGGACTGACGGCTATGGCTACACCTTC.

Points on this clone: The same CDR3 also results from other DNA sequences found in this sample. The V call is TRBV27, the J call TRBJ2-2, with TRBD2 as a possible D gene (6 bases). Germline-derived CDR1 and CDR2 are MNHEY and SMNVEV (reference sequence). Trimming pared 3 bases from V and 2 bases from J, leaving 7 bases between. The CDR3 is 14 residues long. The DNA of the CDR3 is TGTGCCAGCAGTTTGGGACTTAACACCGGGGAGCTGTTTTTT. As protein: CASSLGLNTGELFF.

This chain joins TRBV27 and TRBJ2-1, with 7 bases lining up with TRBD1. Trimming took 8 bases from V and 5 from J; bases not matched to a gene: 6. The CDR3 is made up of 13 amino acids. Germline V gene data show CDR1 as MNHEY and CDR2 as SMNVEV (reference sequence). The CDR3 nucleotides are TGTGCCAGCTTAAGGGGGCCTAACAATGAGCAGTTCTTC. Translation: CASLRGPNNEQFF.

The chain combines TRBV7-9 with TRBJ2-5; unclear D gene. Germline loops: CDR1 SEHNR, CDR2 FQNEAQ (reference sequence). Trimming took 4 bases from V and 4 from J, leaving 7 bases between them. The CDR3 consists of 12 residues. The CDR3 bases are TGTGCCAGCAGCTCCCTTCCAGAGACCCAGTACTTC. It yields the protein CASSSLPETQYF. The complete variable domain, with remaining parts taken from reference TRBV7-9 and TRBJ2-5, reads DTGVSQNPRHKITKRGQNVTFRCDPISEHNRLYWYRQTLGQGPEFLTYFQNEAQLEKSRLLSDRFSAERPKGSFSTLEIQRTEQGDSAMYLCASSSLPETQYFGPGTRLLVL.

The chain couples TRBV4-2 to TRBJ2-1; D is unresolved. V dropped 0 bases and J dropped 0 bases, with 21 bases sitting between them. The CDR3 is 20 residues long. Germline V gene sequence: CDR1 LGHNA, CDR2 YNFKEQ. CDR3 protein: CASSQEVTGSISSSYNEQFF. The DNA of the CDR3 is TGTGCCAGCAGCCAAGAGGTAACTGGATCGATCTCTAGCTCCTACAATGAGCAGTTCTTC.

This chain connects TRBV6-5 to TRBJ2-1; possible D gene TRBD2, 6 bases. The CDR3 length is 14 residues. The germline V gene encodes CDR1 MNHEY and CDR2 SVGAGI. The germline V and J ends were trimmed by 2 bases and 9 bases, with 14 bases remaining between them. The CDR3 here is CASSYGPSAGEQFF. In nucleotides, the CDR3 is TGTGCCAGCAGTTACGGGCCTAGCGCTGGTGAGCAGTTCTTC.

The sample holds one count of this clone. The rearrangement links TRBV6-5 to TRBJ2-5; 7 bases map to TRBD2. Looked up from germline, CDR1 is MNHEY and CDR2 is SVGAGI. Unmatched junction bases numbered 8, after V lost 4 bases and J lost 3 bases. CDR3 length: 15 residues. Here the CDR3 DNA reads TGTGCCAGCAGTTTTTATCCTAGCGGCAAAGAGACCCAGTACTTC. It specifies CASSFYPSGKETQYF.

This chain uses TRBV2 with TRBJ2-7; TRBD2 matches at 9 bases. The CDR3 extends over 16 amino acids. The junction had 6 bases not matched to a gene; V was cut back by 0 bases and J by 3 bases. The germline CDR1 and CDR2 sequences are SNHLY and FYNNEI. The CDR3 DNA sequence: TGTGCCAGCAGTGAAGCGCTAGCGGGAACGGTCTACGAGCAGTACTTC. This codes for CASSEALAGTVYEQYF.

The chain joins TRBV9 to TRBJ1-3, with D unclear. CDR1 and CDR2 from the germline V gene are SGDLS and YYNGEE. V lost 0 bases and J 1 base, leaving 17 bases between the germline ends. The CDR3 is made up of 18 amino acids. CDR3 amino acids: CASSVAHSGGESGNTIYF. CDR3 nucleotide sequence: TGTGCCAGCAGCGTAGCACATTCGGGTGGGGAGTCTGGAAACACCATATATTTT.

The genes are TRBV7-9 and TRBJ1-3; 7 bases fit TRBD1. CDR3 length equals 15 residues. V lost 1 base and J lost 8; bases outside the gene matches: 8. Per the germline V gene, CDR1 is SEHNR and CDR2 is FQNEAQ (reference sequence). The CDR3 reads CASSLVARGIDTIYF. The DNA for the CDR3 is TGTGCCAGCAGCTTAGTGGCCAGGGGGATAGACACCATATATTTT.

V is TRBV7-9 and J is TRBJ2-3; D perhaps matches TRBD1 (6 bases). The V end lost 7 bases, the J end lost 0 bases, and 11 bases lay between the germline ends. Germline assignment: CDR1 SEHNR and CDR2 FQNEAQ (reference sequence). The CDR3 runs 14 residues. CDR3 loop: CASKQGPSTDTQYF. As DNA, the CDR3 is TGTGCCAGCAAACAGGGACCTAGCACAGATACGCAGTATTTT.

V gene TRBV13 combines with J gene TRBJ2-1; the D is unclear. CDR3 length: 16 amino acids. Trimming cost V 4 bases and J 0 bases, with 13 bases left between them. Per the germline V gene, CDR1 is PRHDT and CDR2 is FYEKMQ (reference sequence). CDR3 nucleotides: TGTGCCAGCAGCTCGACCCTCGGCCCCTCCTACAATGAGCAGTTCTTC. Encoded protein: CASSSTLGPSYNEQFF.

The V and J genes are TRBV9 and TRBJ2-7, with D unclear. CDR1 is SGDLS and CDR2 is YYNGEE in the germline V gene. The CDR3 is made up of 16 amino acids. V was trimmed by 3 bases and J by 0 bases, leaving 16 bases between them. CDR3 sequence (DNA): TGTGCCAGCAGCGGGCGGACCGATCAGAGCTCCTACGAGCAGTACTTC. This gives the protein CASSGRTDQSSYEQYF.

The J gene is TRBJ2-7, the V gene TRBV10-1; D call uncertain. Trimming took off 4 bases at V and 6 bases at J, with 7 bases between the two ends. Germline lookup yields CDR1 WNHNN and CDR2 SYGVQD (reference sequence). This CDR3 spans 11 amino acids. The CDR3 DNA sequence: TGCGCCAGCAGTGTGGGGTCCGAGCAGTACTTC. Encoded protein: CASSVGSEQYF.

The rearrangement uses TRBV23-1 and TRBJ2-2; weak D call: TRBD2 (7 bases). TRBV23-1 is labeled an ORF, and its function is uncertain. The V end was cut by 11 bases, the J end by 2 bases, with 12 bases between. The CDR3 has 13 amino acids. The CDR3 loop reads CALRGGNTGELFF. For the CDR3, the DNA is TGCGCCTTAAGGGGGGGTAACACCGGGGAGCTGTTTTTT.